This TCR beta chain stems from a study of tumor-infiltrating lymphocytes in primary liver carcinoma. Study context: The cohort included men and women aged 30 to 69 years.

Study-level findings and limits: It was in tumors, not blood, that the top-250-clone fraction was significantly higher (p = 0.039).

Comments on this clonotype: Its antigen is undetermined.

Germline V gives CDR1 SGHTA, CDR2 FQGNSA. There are 14 residues in the CDR3. V lost 0 bases, J lost 3 bases, and 6 bases lay in between. From around 500 ng of total RNA, TCR beta-specific cDNA was reverse-transcribed using a constant-region primer. A slightly modified ARM-PCR protocol with three nested multiplex PCR rounds produced these TCR beta libraries. With TRBV1-TRBV30 forward primers and a C-beta reverse primer, the first two PCR rounds were run for around 11 cycles each. TCRdb processed the multiplex PCR reads anew with MiXCR; each CDR3 protein has one entry. The profile shows under 130,000 distinct CDR3 sequences, around 84% of them singletons. Without any cell sorting, about 20-32 mg of bulk tissue yielded co-extracted RNA and DNA. Tumor regions sampled: superior, inferior, left, right poles, and centre.

The chain combines TRBV7-2 with TRBJ1-3; D unresolved. Material: liver tumor tissue from sampling region 3. As for subset: tumor region T3, left-lateral pole. The sequence came from a man between 35 and 55 years old with primary liver carcinoma and hepatitis B virus infection. CDR3 in amino acids: CASSLAKSGNTIYF. CDR3 in DNA: TGTGCCAGCAGCTTAGCGAAGAGTGGAAACACCATATATTTT.